Each of the 5 T cell receptor beta chains below was sequenced from the same sample in a study of cytomegalovirus exposure and HLA in healthy donors. The primer mix had 60 Vbeta and 13 Jbeta primers. Some clones are missing from TCRdb's copy, which holds only in-frame ones; the method was immunoSEQ multiplex PCR. The sample shows about 130,000 clones, approximately 61% of them seen only once. Material for sequencing was PBMCs. These receptors all stem from a human donor in good health.

The chain couples TRBV5-1 to TRBJ1-1, with TRBD1 matching 8 bases. J was trimmed by 0 bases and V by 4 bases; bases with no gene match: 5. The CDR3 spans 15 residues. In germline, CDR1 is SGHRS, CDR2 YFSETQ. CDR3 nucleotide sequence: TGCGCCAGCAGCAGGGGACAGGATTTGAACACTGAAGCTTTCTTT. Translated: CASSRGQDLNTEAFF.

V is TRBV10-3 and J is TRBJ2-3; the D gene is possibly TRBD2 (5 bases). Per germline, CDR1 ENHRY and CDR2 SYGVKD. CDR3 length equals 15 residues. V lost 5 bases and J lost 0, with 12 bases in between. In DNA form, the CDR3 reads TGTGCCATCAGTCGAAGCGGAACTAGCACAGATACGCAGTATTTT. It encodes CAISRSGTSTDTQYF.

For this clone: The junction shows a germline mismatch at one end, possibly a read error. CDR3 loop: CASSLLLAGLTGKLFF. CDR3 nucleotide sequence: TGTGCCAGCAGTTTATTACTAGCAGGACTCACCGGGAAGCTGTTTTTT. The chain employs TRBV27 and TRBJ2-2; a possible D gene is TRBD2 (6 bases). The CDR3 consists of 16 residues. Germline V gives CDR1 MNHEY, CDR2 SMNVEV (reference sequence).

This chain links TRBV5-4 with TRBJ1-1; perhaps TRBD1 as D (6 bases). Germline loops: CDR1 SGHNT, CDR2 YYREEE (reference sequence). The CDR3 covers 15 residues. V was shortened by 2 bases and J by 0 bases, with 11 bases between the two germline ends. The CDR3 sequence is CASSFGQSLNTEAFF. DNA for the CDR3: TGTGCCAGCAGCTTCGGACAGTCTCTGAACACTGAAGCTTTCTTT. The full variable domain, its missing parts supplied by reference TRBV5-4 and TRBJ1-1, is ETGVTQSPTHLIKTRGQQVTLRCSSQSGHNTVSWYQQALGQGPQFIFQYYREEENGRGNFPPRFSGLQFPNYSSELNVNALELDDSALYLCASSFGQSLNTEAFFGQGTRLTVV.

The rearrangement uses TRBV5-8 and TRBJ1-5; 7 bases are shared with TRBD1. CDR3 size: 14 residues. Per the germline V gene, CDR1 is SGHTS and CDR2 is YDEGEE. The V segment lost 6 bases and the J segment 0 bases; nucleotides outside the gene matches: 3. The CDR3 DNA reads TGTGCCAGCACCCGACAGGGTAGCAATCAGCCCCAGCATTTT. Translated, it gives CASTRQGSNQPQHF.